The 6 T cell receptor beta chains below come from one sample, sequenced in a study of T cell responses to AZD1222 COVID-19 vaccine. Repertoires were generated with immunoSEQ multiplex PCR, while TCRdb's copy carries only in-frame clones and drops some. The table has about 110,000 clones, roughly 86% seen once. This material consisted of peripheral blood, taken on day 0 of MenACWY control vaccination. The receptor set was obtained from an adult in good health.

The V call is TRBV2, the J call TRBJ1-4; D gene uncertain. From germline, CDR1 is SNHLY and CDR2 FYNNEI. V dropped 6 bases and J dropped 5 bases, with 7 bases sitting between them. CDR3 size: 12 residues. CDR3 bases: TGTGCCAGCAGGGTAGGAAATGAAAAACTGTTTTTT. Its translation is CASRVGNEKLFF.

The gene calls are TRBV30 and TRBJ2-7; 10 bases align to TRBD1. This CDR3 region has 14 residues. Trimming removed 4 bases from V and 6 bases from J; junction bases left unmatched: 9. Germline V gene data show CDR1 as GTSNPN and CDR2 as SVGIG (reference sequence). The CDR3, as DNA: TGTGCCTGGACTTTCCGGGACAGGGGTTCCGAGCAGTACTTC. It yields the protein CAWTFRDRGSEQYF.

CDR3 nucleotide sequence: TGTGCCAGCAGATCAGGGGGCGCGAACACCGGGGAGCTGTTTTTT. Protein: CASRSGGANTGELFF. The chain links TRBV5-4 to TRBJ2-2; 8 nucleotides agree with TRBD1. The CDR3 extends over 15 amino acids. Germline CDR1 and CDR2: SGHNT and YYREEE (reference sequence). Trimming at V came to 5 bases and at J to 0 bases, leaving 3 bases not matched to a gene.

The chain links TRBV6-1 to TRBJ1-2; D gene unclear. The V and J ends lost 0 bases and 11 bases respectively, with 7 bases between them. CDR1 and CDR2 from the germline V gene are MNHNS and SASEGT. The CDR3 has 11 amino acids. The CDR3 spells CASSEALRYTF. The CDR3 nucleotides are TGTGCCAGCAGTGAAGCGCTTCGTTACACCTTC.

The chain couples TRBV7-2 to TRBJ1-6; a weak D match, TRBD1 (5 bases). Germline-derived CDR1 and CDR2 are SGHTA and FQGNSA. This CDR3 has 12 residues. The V gene lost 10 bases and the J gene lost 7 bases, with 11 bases spanning the gap. The CDR3 is CATGQVNSPLHF. CDR3 in DNA: TGTGCCACAGGGCAGGTGAATTCACCCCTCCACTTT.

The V gene is TRBV19, the J gene TRBJ2-1; D gene unclear. CDR3 length: 14 amino acids. Per the germline V gene, CDR1 is LNHDA and CDR2 is SQIVND (reference sequence). The germline V and J ends were trimmed by 2 bases and 3 bases, with 8 bases remaining between them. CDR3 DNA sequence: TGTGCCAGTAGTATACCCGGCGGCTACAATGAGCAGTTCTTC. Its translation is CASSIPGGYNEQFF.